This T cell receptor beta chain is from a study of blood T cell repertoires in COVID-19. Per the germline V gene, CDR1 is LNHDA and CDR2 is SQIVND (reference sequence). CDR3 length equals 14 residues. Deletions cut 0 bases from V and 1 base from J, with 6 bases between. The assay was immunoSEQ multiplex PCR, and TCRdb's table has in-frame clones only and misses some. The sample consists of 55,000 to 95,000 clones, nearly 85% of them appearing once. This sequence was found in a woman between 55 and 75 years old with acute or convalescent COVID-19. The V and J genes are TRBV19 and TRBJ1-1; no reliable D call. Input material: peripheral blood. DNA for the CDR3: TGTGCCAGTAGTATAGACAGCGGGAACACTGAAGCTTTCTTT. Its protein is CASSIDSGNTEAFF.